The T cell receptor (beta chain) described here comes from a study of healthy donors' naive CD4 and CD8 T cells. This CDR3 contains 12 residues. Trimming left V 6 bases short and J 3 bases short, with 7 bases between. Germline V lookup: CDR1 MNHEY, CDR2 SVGEGT. TCR libraries were built from 500 to 600 ng of total RNA by linear amplification. TCRdb called the reads again in MiXCR, with one record for every CDR3 protein. The profile shows roughly 200,000 distinct CDR3 sequences, around three quarters of them singletons. The J gene is TRBJ2-3, the V gene TRBV6-2 or TRBV6-3; D call uncertain. Sequenced sample: naive CD4+ and CD8+ T cells sorted from blood, pooled from several donors. This TCR came from a pool of human donors in good health; the sample pools cells from several healthy donors. The CDR3 DNA reads TGTGCCAGCAGGGTGACTACAGATACGCAGTATTTT. Translating gives CASRVTTDTQYF.